A selection of T cell receptor beta chains follows, all from one sample in a study of blood T cells in healthy people across ages. TCRdb re-called the 5' RACE reads through MiXCR, storing one row per CDR3 protein. In the table there are 800,000 or so distinct CDR3 sequences, roughly 25% of which are singletons. This sample was also put to use in a study of T cells of mothers and their children.

Material for sequencing was blood. The receptors originated from a boy younger than 18 in good health. CDR3s include the opening cysteine and the closing phenylalanine or tryptophan. D genes are given only for firm matches. Clone size is stated in some rows and not others, as once, few, many or a class when expanded.

j_gene	d_gene	abundance	v_gene	CDR3aa	CDR3nt
TRBJ2-3	TRBD2	NA	TRBV20-1	CNARDVSSGGHTDTQYF	TGCAATGCTAGAGATGTTTCTAGCGGGGGGCATACAGATACGCAGTATTTT
TRBJ2-7	TRBD2	NA	TRBV9	CATSGRYEQYF	TGTGCCACGAGCGGGAGATACGAGCAGTACTTC
TRBJ2-5	TRBD1	few	TRBV3-1	CASSPGGSETQYF	TGTGCCAGCAGCCCAGGGGGTTCGGAGACCCAGTACTTC
TRBJ2-7	NA	few	TRBV4-3	CASSHNLGGYEQYF	TGCGCCAGCAGCCACAACCTAGGGGGGTACGAGCAGTACTTC
TRBJ2-7	NA	few	TRBV11-2	CASSFRQAEQYF	TGTGCCAGCAGCTTCAGGCAGGCCGAGCAGTACTTC
TRBJ1-5	TRBD1	NA	TRBV7-2	CASSTRQGGRQPQHF	TGTGCCAGCAGCACCAGACAGGGCGGCCGTCAGCCCCAGCATTTT
TRBJ2-5	NA	NA	TRBV5-5	CASSFRDPQETQYF	TGTGCCAGCAGCTTCCGGGACCCCCAAGAGACCCAGTACTTC
TRBJ1-6	NA	NA	TRBV6-6	CASWSGYNSPLHF	TGTGCCAGCTGGTCCGGGTATAATTCACCCCTCCACTTT
TRBJ2-5	TRBD1	few	TRBV11-2	CASSPDRGRLETQYF	TGTGCCAGCAGCCCCGACAGGGGGCGTTTAGAGACCCAGTACTTC
TRBJ2-5	NA	NA	TRBV12-3/TRBV12-4	CASTPVGLIGTQYF	TGTGCCAGCACCCCAGTGGGGTTGATAGGGACCCAGTACTTC
TRBJ1-4	NA	few	TRBV27	CASKDRPTNEKLFF	TGTGCCAGCAAGGACAGACCAACTAATGAAAAACTGTTTTTT
TRBJ2-5	NA	few	TRBV20-1	CSAEPILQETQYF	TGCAGTGCCGAACCGATCCTCCAAGAGACCCAGTACTTC
TRBJ2-5	TRBD2	few	TRBV6-6	CASRGGGILKETQYF	TGTGCCAGCAGGGGCGGGGGGATCCTAAAAGAGACCCAGTACTTC
TRBJ1-1	NA	few	TRBV7-2	CASSLRGGSTEAFF	TGTGCCAGCAGCCTAAGGGGCGGGAGCACTGAAGCTTTCTTT
TRBJ2-1	TRBD2	NA	TRBV6-1	CASTGGWNEQFF	TGTGCCAGCACGGGGGGTTGGAATGAGCAGTTCTTC
TRBJ1-2	NA	few	TRBV5-1	CASSIRGTGYTF	TGCGCCAGCAGCATAAGGGGTACGGGCTACACCTTC
TRBJ2-5	NA	NA	TRBV6-6	CASSPGGVRETQYF	TGTGCCAGCAGCCCCGGAGGGGTGAGAGAGACCCAGTACTTC
TRBJ2-7	NA	few	TRBV12-3/TRBV12-4	CASSFGLFQQYF	TGTGCCAGCAGTTTCGGACTTTTTCAGCAGTACTTC
TRBJ2-5	TRBD2	few	TRBV18	CASSPPRTSGGQETQYF	TGTGCCAGCTCACCACCCCGGACTAGCGGAGGACAAGAGACCCAGTACTTC
TRBJ2-4	NA	NA	TRBV28	CASRSGTPINIQYF	TGTGCCAGCAGGTCCGGGACCCCTATCAACATTCAGTACTTC
TRBJ2-4	TRBD2	few	TRBV9	CASSPQPLAGEENIQYF	TGTGCCAGCAGCCCCCAACCGTTAGCGGGGGAGGAAAACATTCAGTACTTC
TRBJ2-3	NA	few	TRBV9	CASSPLGTEGNTDTQYF	TGTGCCAGCAGCCCGTTAGGGACCGAAGGAAACACAGATACGCAGTATTTT
TRBJ1-1	TRBD1	NA	TRBV11-2	CASSLTRDRGTEAFF	TGTGCCAGCAGCTTAACCCGGGACAGGGGCACTGAAGCTTTCTTT
TRBJ2-7	NA	NA	TRBV18	CASSPMNEQYF	TGTGCCAGCTCACCAATGAACGAGCAGTACTTC
TRBJ1-2	NA	few	TRBV9	CASSVRGPNYGYTF	TGTGCCAGCAGCGTAAGGGGACCTAACTATGGCTACACCTTC
TRBJ2-1	TRBD2	NA	TRBV11-3	CASSRGLAPNNEQFF	TGTGCCAGCAGCCGTGGACTAGCGCCAAACAATGAGCAGTTCTTC
TRBJ2-7	NA	NA	TRBV7-2	CATTIQGASEQYF	TGTGCCACCACCATCCAGGGTGCTTCCGAGCAGTACTTC
TRBJ2-3	NA	NA	TRBV4-2	CASSQDPLGRPTDTQYF	TGTGCCAGCAGCCAAGATCCACTGGGGCGGCCCACAGATACGCAGTATTTT
TRBJ2-3	NA	few	TRBV4-3	CASSSRDPRTDTQYF	TGCGCCAGCAGCAGCCGGGACCCACGCACAGATACGCAGTATTTT
TRBJ1-4	TRBD1	NA	TRBV28	CASSLGGQGNEKLFF	TGTGCCAGCAGTTTAGGAGGACAGGGTAATGAAAAACTGTTTTTT
TRBJ2-5	TRBD2	NA	TRBV27	CASSRLADQETLYF	TGTGCCAGCAGTCGACTAGCAGACCAAGAGACCCTGTACTTC
TRBJ2-5	NA	NA	TRBV7-9	CASSQTLDGQGETQYF	TGTGCCAGCAGCCAGACCCTGGATGGGCAGGGGGAGACCCAGTACTTC
TRBJ1-2	NA	NA	TRBV12-3/TRBV12-4	CASSFSGYTF	TGTGCCAGCAGTTTTTCTGGCTACACCTTC
TRBJ1-3	TRBD1	NA	TRBV14	CASSHRTGTGNTIYF	TGTGCCAGCAGCCACCGGACAGGGACTGGAAACACCATATATTTT
TRBJ2-7	TRBD1	few	TRBV5-1	CASSPGDRGSDEQYF	TGCGCCAGCAGCCCCGGGGACAGGGGTTCCGACGAGCAGTACTTC
TRBJ2-1	NA	NA	TRBV11-1	CASSLDAFRLFYEQFF	TGTGCCAGCAGCTTAGATGCTTTCAGGTTATTCTATGAGCAGTTCTTC
TRBJ1-6	NA	few	TRBV5-1	CASSLAENSPLHF	TGCGCCAGCAGCTTGGCAGAGAATTCACCCCTCCACTTT
TRBJ1-1	TRBD1	NA	TRBV28	CASSLLSWDSNTEAFF	TGTGCCAGCAGTTTATTAAGTTGGGACAGCAACACTGAAGCTTTCTTT
TRBJ2-3	TRBD2	few	TRBV10-3	CAISESVWAGGVGDTQYF	TGTGCCATCAGTGAGTCGGTGTGGGCGGGAGGAGTTGGAGATACGCAGTATTTT
TRBJ2-3	TRBD1	NA	TRBV9	CASSGQGIGTDTQYF	TGTGCCAGCAGTGGACAGGGGATAGGCACAGATACGCAGTATTTT
TRBJ2-1	NA	few	TRBV4-1	CASSQDPRPDEQFF	TGCGCCAGCAGCCAAGATCCCAGACCGGATGAGCAGTTCTTC
TRBJ1-4	NA	NA	TRBV3-1	CASSQDVPQGWGKLFF	TGTGCCAGCAGCCAAGATGTGCCGCAGGGATGGGGAAAACTGTTTTTT
TRBJ2-5	NA	NA	TRBV10-1	CASSKNRGSGTQYF	TGCGCCAGCAGTAAGAATCGGGGGTCCGGAACCCAGTACTTC
TRBJ1-1	NA	few	TRBV6-1	CASSWRGEAFF	TGTGCCAGCAGCTGGAGAGGTGAAGCTTTCTTT
TRBJ1-3	NA	NA	TRBV28	CASSPVGNTIYF	TGTGCCAGCAGTCCGGTTGGAAACACCATATATTTT
TRBJ1-1	NA	NA	TRBV20-1	CSAITGGEGTEAFF	TGCAGTGCCATAACAGGCGGCGAGGGCACTGAAGCTTTCTTT
TRBJ2-4	TRBD2	NA	TRBV5-6	CASSPGTSGTLAKNIQYF	TGTGCCAGCAGCCCCGGGACTAGCGGGACCCTAGCCAAAAACATTCAGTACTTC
TRBJ1-2	NA	NA	TRBV3-1	CASMDLGYGYTF	TGTGCCAGCATGGACTTGGGCTATGGCTACACCTTC
TRBJ1-1	NA	NA	TRBV29-1	CSVYRDTEAFF	TGCAGCGTTTACAGGGACACTGAAGCTTTCTTT
TRBJ2-1	NA	NA	TRBV18	CASSPPGARSQFF	TGTGCCAGCTCACCACCGGGGGCCAGGTCCCAGTTCTTC
TRBJ2-5	NA	few	TRBV27	CASSPQTYRVQETQYF	TGTGCCAGCAGTCCGCAAACCTACAGGGTACAAGAGACCCAGTACTTC
TRBJ2-7	NA	NA	TRBV25-1	CASSELGAYEQYF	TGTGCCAGCAGTGAGTTGGGCGCCTACGAGCAGTACTTC
TRBJ1-2	NA	few	TRBV9	CASSQTGGDGYTF	TGTGCCAGCAGCCAGACCGGCGGGGATGGCTACACCTTC
TRBJ1-5	NA	NA	TRBV28	CASSLVQGRQPQHF	TGTGCCAGCAGTTTAGTCCAGGGCCGTCAGCCCCAGCATTTT